The 29 T cell receptor beta chains below were found in one sample sequenced in a study of OX40 agonist ivuxolimab in advanced cancers. Produced via immunoSEQ multiplex PCR; TCRdb's table is partial and in-frame only. The repertoire holds fewer than 90,000 clones, with over 75% as singletons. Material: CD4+ or CD8+ T cells sorted from blood, obtained in a trial of the OX40 agonist ivuxolimab. The source of these receptors is an adult with an advanced solid tumor such as melanoma, head and neck, liver or kidney cancer.

This clone came up once. The gene calls are TRBV10-3 and TRBJ2-1, with D unresolved. With 6 bases removed from V and 4 bases from J, the gap between germline ends came to 10 bases. CDR3 length: 13 residues. Germline V lookup: CDR1 ENHRY, CDR2 SYGVKD. The CDR3 bases are TGTGCCATCAGGCGACTGGAGTACAATGAGCAGTTCTTC. Translation gives CAIRRLEYNEQFF.

J is TRBJ2-1 and V is TRBV9, with 12 positions matching TRBD2. V was pared by 1 base and J by 5 bases, with 1 base of the junction left unmatched. CDR3 size: 15 residues. Germline loops: CDR1 SGDLS, CDR2 YYNGEE. CDR3 residues: CASSVRTSGNNEQFF. The CDR3 DNA is TGTGCCAGCAGCGTACGGACTAGCGGGAACAATGAGCAGTTCTTC.

V gene TRBV6-1 combines with J gene TRBJ1-4; D is undetermined. The CDR3 loop spans 15 amino acids. Germline V gives CDR1 MNHNS, CDR2 SASEGT. V was shortened by 6 bases and J by 3 bases, with 14 bases between the two germline ends. The CDR3 sequence: CASRRTGGANEKLFF. The CDR3 bases are TGTGCCAGCAGGAGAACCGGTGGAGCTAATGAAAAACTGTTTTTT.

This chain connects TRBV6-6 to TRBJ2-4; D gene ambiguous. The CDR3 is made up of 11 amino acids. V lost 6 bases to trimming and J lost 5 bases, with 5 bases between them. Germline CDR1 reads MNHNY; CDR2 reads SVGAGI (reference sequence). CDR3 sequence: CASSHENIQYF. The CDR3 region has the DNA TGTGCCAGCAGCCATGAAAACATTCAGTACTTC.

CDR3 bases: TGTGCCTGGAGTGTGAGGGTAGTCTCCTACGAGCAGTACTTC. It translates to CAWSVRVVSYEQYF. This chain uses TRBV30 with TRBJ2-7; TRBD2 might be the D (5 bases). Germline V gene data show CDR1 as GTSNPN and CDR2 as SVGIG (reference sequence). The CDR3 has 14 residues. The V gene lost 0 bases and the J gene lost 0 bases, with 9 bases spanning the gap.

The chain is built from TRBV9 and TRBJ2-2; 11 nucleotides match TRBD2. The CDR3 spans 18 residues. Unmatched junction bases numbered 7, after V lost 1 base and J lost 2 bases. Germline CDR1 reads SGDLS; CDR2 reads YYNGEE. The CDR3 DNA reads TGTGCCAGCAGCGTACCCCGGGGACTAGCGGAAAACACCGGGGAGCTGTTTTTT. It encodes CASSVPRGLAENTGELFF.

The chain carries TRBV19 and TRBJ2-3; 11 bases are shared with TRBD2. This CDR3 is built from 15 residues. J was trimmed by 6 bases and V by 7 bases; bases with no gene match: 9. From germline, CDR1 is LNHDA and CDR2 SQIVND (reference sequence). The CDR3 loop is CASMDSGGARDTQYF. For the CDR3, the DNA is TGTGCCAGTATGGATAGCGGGGGGGCAAGGGATACGCAGTATTTT.

This clone appeared a few times. V and J are TRBV19 and TRBJ2-1; TRBD1 matches at 7 bases. CDR1 and CDR2 (germline): LNHDA, SQIVND (reference sequence). The CDR3 loop spans 14 amino acids. V trimming: 6 bases; J trimming: 2 bases; junction bases outside the gene matches: 4. CDR3 sequence: CASSRQGPYNEQFF. The DNA for the CDR3 is TGTGCCAGTAGCCGACAGGGACCCTACAATGAGCAGTTCTTC.

This rearrangement joins TRBV6-6 to TRBJ2-7, with 7 bases fitting TRBD1. This CDR3 region has 15 residues. Germline loops: CDR1 MNHNY, CDR2 SVGAGI (reference sequence). V dropped 6 bases and J dropped 0; count of bases not matched to a gene: 8. The CDR3 loop is CASRKQGTGSYEQYF. CDR3 nucleotides: TGTGCCAGCAGGAAACAGGGGACCGGCTCCTACGAGCAGTACTTC.

The chain links TRBV6-6 to TRBJ1-5, with 8 nucleotides matching TRBD1. CDR1 MNHNY and CDR2 SVGAGI come from the germline V gene (reference sequence). With 3 bases clipped from V and 8 bases from J, the junction kept 9 bases outside the gene matches. The CDR3 consists of 15 residues. CDR3 residues: CASSYSGTGEEPQHF. The CDR3 region has the DNA TGTGCCAGCAGTTATTCCGGGACAGGTGAGGAGCCCCAGCATTTT.

This rearrangement joins TRBV9 to TRBJ2-1; perhaps TRBD1 as D (6 bases). Deletions cut 0 bases from V and 7 bases from J, with 8 bases between. CDR1 SGDLS and CDR2 YYNGEE come from the germline V gene. The CDR3 spans 13 residues. The CDR3 DNA sequence: TGTGCCAGCAGCGTAGAACAGGGAAATGAGCAGTTCTTC. It codes for CASSVEQGNEQFF.

The J gene is TRBJ2-2, the V gene TRBV19; 9 bases are shared with TRBD2. Unmatched junction bases numbered 7, after V lost 2 bases and J lost 6 bases. CDR1 and CDR2 from the germline V gene are LNHDA and SQIVND (reference sequence). This CDR3 region has 16 residues. The DNA of the CDR3 is TGTGCCAGTAGTATAAGGCGGGAGGGGACCGCCGGGGAGCTGTTTTTT. Translated, it gives CASSIRREGTAGELFF.

CDR3 residues: CASHRGNLQFF. Here the CDR3 DNA reads TGTGCCAGCCACAGGGGTAATTTGCAGTTCTTC. The chain uses TRBV11-2 and TRBJ2-1, with TRBD1 matching 7 bases. The junction had 7 bases not matched to a gene; V was cut back by 8 bases and J by 12 bases. From germline, CDR1 is SGHAT and CDR2 FQNNGV. This CDR3 comprises 11 residues.

This clone showed up just a few times. The chain is built from TRBV7-9 and TRBJ1-6; D is uncertain. V was cut by 3 bases and J by 4 bases, with 7 bases left in between. The CDR3 is 14 residues long. Per the germline V gene, CDR1 is SEHNR and CDR2 is FQNEAQ (reference sequence). CDR3: CASSFQDYNSPLHF. As DNA, the CDR3 is TGTGCCAGCAGCTTTCAGGATTATAATTCACCCCTCCACTTT.

The chain employs TRBV29-1 and TRBJ1-1, with no clear D. Germline V gene data show CDR1 as SQVTM and CDR2 as ANQGSEA. The CDR3 consists of 19 residues. V lost 0 bases, J lost 5 bases, and 28 bases lay in between. The CDR3 here is CSVEDLYPPHSHAYTEAFF. The CDR3, as DNA: TGCAGCGTTGAAGATCTGTACCCCCCACACTCTCACGCTTATACTGAAGCTTTCTTT.

The rearrangement links TRBV11-3 to TRBJ2-7, with TRBD1 matching 8 bases. The germline V gene encodes CDR1 SGHNT and CDR2 YENEEA. The CDR3 length is 15 residues. J gave up 4 bases and V 5 bases, and 10 bases lay outside the gene matches. This chain's CDR3 is CASSPRTGSGYEQYF. DNA for the CDR3: TGTGCCAGCAGCCCCCGGACAGGGTCGGGGTACGAGCAGTACTTC.

The chain couples TRBV5-1 to TRBJ1-3, with 7 bases that match TRBD1. J gave up 1 base and V 4 bases, and 11 bases lay outside the gene matches. Germline CDR1 is SGHRS and CDR2 is YFSETQ. CDR3 length: 17 amino acids. This CDR3 reads CASSGRDSSTSGNTIYF. DNA of the CDR3: TGCGCCAGCAGCGGGCGGGACAGTTCGACATCTGGAAACACCATATATTTT.

The rearrangement uses TRBV11-3 and TRBJ2-1; either TRBD1 or TRBD2 may fit D (5 bases each). The CDR3 spans 13 residues. Germline V lookup: CDR1 SGHNT, CDR2 YENEEA. V was trimmed by 3 bases and J by 8 bases, leaving 11 bases between them. CDR3 sequence reads: CASSLGPGHEQFF. The CDR3 DNA reads as TGTGCCAGCAGCTTGGGCCCGGGACATGAGCAGTTCTTC. The entire variable domain, with the rest obtained from reference TRBV11-3 and TRBJ2-1, is as follows: EAGVVQSPRYKIIEKKQPVAFWCNPISGHNTLYWYLQNLGQGPELLIRYENEEAVDDSQLPKDRFSAERLKGVDSTLKIQPAELGDSAVYLCASSLGPGHEQFFGPGTRLTVL.

This clone appeared once. This chain joins TRBV4-2 and TRBJ2-1, with 14 bases matching TRBD2. Trimming at V came to 3 bases and at J to 10 bases, leaving 5 bases not matched to a gene. Germline lookup yields CDR1 LGHNA and CDR2 YNFKEQ. CDR3 length equals 15 residues. As DNA, the CDR3 is TGTGCCAGCAGCCAGACTAGCGGGGGGGCACCCGAGCAGTTCTTC. It specifies CASSQTSGGAPEQFF.

This chain joins TRBV2 and TRBJ1-2; perhaps TRBD1 as D (5 bases). The V end lost 4 bases, the J end lost 8 bases, and 11 bases lay between the germline ends. From germline, CDR1 is SNHLY and CDR2 FYNNEI. The CDR3 spans 12 residues. CDR3 sequence reads: CASSAVREGYTF. CDR3 bases: TGTGCCAGCAGTGCCGTCAGGGAAGGCTACACCTTC.

This clone was seen once. This rearrangement joins TRBV19 to TRBJ2-1, with TRBD2 identical over 9 bases. The CDR3 sequence is 15 residues long. Per the germline V gene, CDR1 is LNHDA and CDR2 is SQIVND (reference sequence). V was pared by 6 bases and J by 10 bases, with 13 bases of the junction left unmatched. CDR3 nucleotides: TGTGCCAGTAGCCCCCGAGAGCGGGGGGCACTAGAGCAGTTCTTC. As protein: CASSPRERGALEQFF.

The chain recombines TRBV5-1 with TRBJ2-5; D unclear. V was shortened by 3 bases and J by 4 bases, with 4 bases between the two germline ends. Germline CDR1 SGHRS, CDR2 YFSETQ. The CDR3 loop spans 11 amino acids. The CDR3 sequence is CASSSRETQYF. In nucleotides, the CDR3 is TGCGCCAGCAGCTCTCGAGAGACCCAGTACTTC. Full variable domain (missing parts from reference TRBV5-1 and TRBJ2-5): KAGVTQTPRYLIKTRGQQVTLSCSPISGHRSVSWYQQTPGQGLQFLFEYFSETQRNKGNFPGRFSGRQFSNSRSEMNVSTLELGDSALYLCASSSRETQYFGPGTRLLVL.

The chain employs TRBV28 and TRBJ1-2; D gene uncertain. The CDR3 has 16 amino acids. The germline CDR1 and CDR2 sequences are MDHEN and SYDVKM. Trimming removed 2 bases at V and 8 bases at J, with 21 bases between. In nucleotides, the CDR3 is TGTGCCAGCAGTTTACAACAGCCACAATCAGTAGGGGGCTACACCTTC. Translation gives CASSLQQPQSVGGYTF.

The rearrangement joins TRBV5-4 to TRBJ2-7; TRBD1 matches at 7 bases. The CDR3 consists of 17 residues. Germline V lookup: CDR1 SGHNT, CDR2 YYREEE (reference sequence). The V gene end was trimmed by 4 bases and the J gene end by 6 bases; junction bases not matched to a gene: 19. The CDR3 coding sequence is TGTGCCAGCAGCCCAGGACTTAGAAACTCAACAGGGGCCGAGCAGTACTTC. This sequence encodes CASSPGLRNSTGAEQYF.

V and J are TRBV5-1 and TRBJ2-5; D may be TRBD1 (6 bases). V lost 2 bases, J lost 0 bases, and 8 bases lay in between. CDR1 is SGHRS and CDR2 is YFSETQ in the germline V gene. The CDR3 spans 14 residues. CDR3 protein: CASSFRDNQETQYF. CDR3 in DNA: TGCGCCAGCAGCTTCCGGGACAACCAAGAGACCCAGTACTTC.

The V call is TRBV11-1, the J call TRBJ2-7, with unresolved D. CDR3 size: 13 residues. The V gene lost 5 bases and the J gene lost 2 bases, with 10 bases spanning the gap. Germline CDR1 SGHAT, CDR2 FQDESV (reference sequence). CDR3 protein: CASSPTGPYEQYF. CDR3 sequence (DNA): TGTGCCAGCAGCCCCACGGGTCCCTACGAGCAGTACTTC. The full variable domain, rest sourced from reference TRBV11-1 and TRBJ2-7, is EAEVAQSPRYKITEKSQAVAFWCDPISGHATLYWYRQILGQGPELLVQFQDESVVDDSQLPKDRFSAERLKGVDSTLKIQPAELGDSAMYLCASSPTGPYEQYFGPGTRLTVT.

V usage is TRBV6-4 and J usage is TRBJ1-6; D not certain. V lost 5 bases, J lost 7 bases, and 15 bases lay in between. The CDR3 consists of 15 residues. Germline V lookup: CDR1 MRHNA, CDR2 SNTAGT. The CDR3 loop is CASSMGFSDNSPLHF. The CDR3 DNA reads as TGTGCCAGCAGTATGGGGTTTTCTGACAATTCACCCCTCCACTTT.

The V and J genes are TRBV28 and TRBJ2-5, with TRBD2 matching over 7 bases. The DNA end lines up better with TRBJ2-7; the J call may be wrong. This CDR3 region has 14 residues. The germline CDR1 and CDR2 sequences are MDHEN and SYDVKM. For the CDR3, the DNA is TGTGCCAGCATGGAACTAGCGACCACCTACGAGCAGTACTTC. Its translation is CASMELATTYEQYF.

The CDR3 bases are TGTGCCAGCAGCTCTGGGCGGGGGGGCCGAGCAGATACGCAGTATTTT. Translating it yields CASSSGRGGRADTQYF. V gene TRBV7-3 combines with J gene TRBJ2-3; 9 nucleotides align to TRBD2. The trim removed 4 bases at V and 4 bases at J, leaving 9 bases unmatched. The CDR3 length is 16 residues. The germline V gene encodes CDR1 SGHTA and CDR2 FQGTGA.